This T cell receptor (beta chain) is from a study of identical twins. After template switching added a universal primer site, the resulting cDNA carried unique molecular identifiers. MiXCR, applied by TCRdb to the 5' RACE reads, yields one record per CDR3 protein. This table holds around 1.7 million distinct CDR3 sequences, around a third found once. The CDR3 extends over 12 amino acids. CDR1 DFQATT and CDR2 SNEGSKA come from the germline V gene (reference sequence). The V gene end was trimmed by 1 base and the J gene end by 3 bases; junction bases not matched to a gene: 0. This clonotype was picked up a small number of times.

V usage is TRBV20-1 and J usage is TRBJ2-7; 7 bases are shared with TRBD2. The TCR originated in a newborn girl in good health. Source material: cord blood. The CDR3, as DNA: TGCAGTGCTAGAGGGGACTACTACGAGCAGTACTTC. Its translation: CSARGDYYEQYF.